Below, 4 T cell receptor beta chains from the same sample are listed, as sequenced in a study of a mutant IDH1 vaccine in newly diagnosed glioma. These TCRs are of unknown antigen specificity. The time point: week 35, safety follow-up. Vaccination used 300 ug of mutant IDH1 20-mer peptide per dose, with topical imiquimod. The data were produced by immunoSEQ multiplex PCR, yet TCRdb's version contains in-frame clones alone and is incomplete. Here the sample spans 25,000 to 30,000 clones, roughly 76% being singletons. This specimen consisted of PBMCs, obtained from a glioma patient whose treatment included an IDH1 peptide vaccine. These receptor sequences come from a man in his forties or fifties with glioma.

The chain recombines TRBV5-4 with TRBJ2-7, with D perhaps assigned TRBD1 or TRBD2 (5 bases each). V lost 4 bases and J 0 bases, leaving 20 bases between the germline ends. CDR1 and CDR2 from the germline V gene are SGHNT and YYREEE (reference sequence). There are 17 residues in the CDR3. Here the CDR3 DNA reads TGTGCCAGCAGCCCAGGGTCCTCCCGAGGGGCCTCCTACGAGCAGTACTTC. Protein product: CASSPGSSRGASYEQYF.

This clone was seen a single time. The chain joins TRBV7-2 to TRBJ2-3; 13 bases align to TRBD2. V was clipped by 5 bases and J by 7 bases; unmatched bases: 6. Germline-derived CDR1 and CDR2 are SGHTA and FQGNSA. The CDR3 is made up of 15 amino acids. CDR3 DNA: TGTGCCAGCAGCGGGGGGACTAGCGGGGTTTATACGCAGTATTTT. Its protein is CASSGGTSGVYTQYF. The full variable domain, in which reference TRBV7-2 and TRBJ2-3 provide the parts outside the CDR3, is GAGVSQSPSNKVTEKGKDVELRCDPISGHTALYWYRQSLGQGLEFLIYFQGNSAPDKSGLPSDRFSAERTGGSVSTLTIQRTQQEDSAVYLCASSGGTSGVYTQYFGPGTRLTVL.

The chain links TRBV20-1 to TRBJ1-2; TRBD1 might be the D (5 bases). The CDR3 is 11 amino acids. CDR1 and CDR2 (germline): DFQATT, SNEGSKA (reference sequence). V lost 2 bases to trimming and J lost 8 bases, with 9 bases between them. The CDR3: CSARTGWGYTF. CDR3 DNA sequence: TGCAGTGCTAGAACAGGTTGGGGCTACACCTTC.

The chain recombines TRBV5-5 with TRBJ1-1, with D unclear. The CDR3 loop spans 12 amino acids. V lost 4 bases and J 8 bases, leaving 12 bases between the germline ends. Germline CDR1 is SGHKS and CDR2 is YYEKEE (reference sequence). CDR3 region: CASSKDASEAFF. CDR3 coding DNA: TGTGCCAGCAGCAAGGACGCCTCCGAAGCTTTCTTT. Complete variable domain (other parts from reference TRBV5-5 and TRBJ1-1): DAGVTQSPTHLIKTRGQQVTLRCSPISGHKSVSWYQQVLGQGPQFIFQYYEKEERGRGNFPDRFSARQFPNYSSELNVNALLLGDSALYLCASSKDASEAFFGQGTRLTVV.